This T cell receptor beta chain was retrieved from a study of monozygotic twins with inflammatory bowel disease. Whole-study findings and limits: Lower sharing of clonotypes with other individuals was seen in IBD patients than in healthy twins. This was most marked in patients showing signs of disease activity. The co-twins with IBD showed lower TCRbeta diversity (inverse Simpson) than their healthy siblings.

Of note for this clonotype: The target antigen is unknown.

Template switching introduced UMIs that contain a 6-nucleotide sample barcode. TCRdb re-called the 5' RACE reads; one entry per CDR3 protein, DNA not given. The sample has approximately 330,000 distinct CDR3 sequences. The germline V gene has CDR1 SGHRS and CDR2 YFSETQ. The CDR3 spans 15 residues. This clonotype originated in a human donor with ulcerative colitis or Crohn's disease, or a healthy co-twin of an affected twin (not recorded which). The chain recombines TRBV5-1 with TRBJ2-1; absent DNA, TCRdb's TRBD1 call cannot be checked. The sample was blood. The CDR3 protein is CASSPPSGPYNEQFF.